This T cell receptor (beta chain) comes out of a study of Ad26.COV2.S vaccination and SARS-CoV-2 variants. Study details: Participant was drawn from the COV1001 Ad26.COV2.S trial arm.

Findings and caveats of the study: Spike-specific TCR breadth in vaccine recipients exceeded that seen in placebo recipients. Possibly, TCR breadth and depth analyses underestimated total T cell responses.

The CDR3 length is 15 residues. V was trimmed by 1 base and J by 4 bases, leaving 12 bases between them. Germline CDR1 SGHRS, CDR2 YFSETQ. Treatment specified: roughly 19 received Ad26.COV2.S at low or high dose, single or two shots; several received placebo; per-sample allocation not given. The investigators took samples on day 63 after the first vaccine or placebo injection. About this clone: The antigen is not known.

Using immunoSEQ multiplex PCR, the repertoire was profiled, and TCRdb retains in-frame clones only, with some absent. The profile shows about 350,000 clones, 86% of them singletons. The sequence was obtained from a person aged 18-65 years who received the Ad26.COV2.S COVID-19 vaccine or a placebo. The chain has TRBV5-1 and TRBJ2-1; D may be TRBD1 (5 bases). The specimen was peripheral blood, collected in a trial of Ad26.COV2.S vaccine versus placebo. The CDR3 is CASSLKQAAYNEQFF. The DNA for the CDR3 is TGCGCCAGCAGCTTGAAACAGGCAGCGTACAATGAGCAGTTCTTC. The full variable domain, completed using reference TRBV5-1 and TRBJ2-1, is KAGVTQTPRYLIKTRGQQVTLSCSPISGHRSVSWYQQTPGQGLQFLFEYFSETQRNKGNFPGRFSGRQFSNSRSEMNVSTLELGDSALYLCASSLKQAAYNEQFFGPGTRLTVL.